The sequence of this T cell receptor beta chain was determined in a study of cytomegalovirus exposure and HLA in healthy donors. As for the study in general: As an earlier analysis found, about 190 million T cells yielded fewer than 130 million unique TCR beta sequences. Study-wide results and limits: Associated with cytomegalovirus, according to the listing, were 150 to 200 TCR beta chains. An Asian-associated ancestry cluster reportedly showed fewer N-insertions than the approximately 690-donor mean in a later analysis.

Donors were ostensibly healthy at sampling, although undocumented immune exposures were probable. The PCR made use of 60 Vbeta and 13 Jbeta primers. Sequencing was performed with immunoSEQ multiplex PCR; in TCRdb, only in-frame clones are kept and a portion is missing. The sample yields 65,000 to 95,000 clones, around 82% seen once. The CDR3 contains 16 residues. The V segment lost 2 bases and the J segment 0 bases; nucleotides outside the gene matches: 3. The germline V gene encodes CDR1 LGHNA and CDR2 YSLEER. As regards this clone: The antigen remains undetermined.

This sequence was found in a man aged 50-60 years in good health and CMV-seronegative. The sequenced material came from PBMCs. The chain links TRBV4-3 to TRBJ2-7, with TRBD2 matching over 11 bases. Here the CDR3 reads CASSQIGTSGSYEQYF. CDR3 coding DNA: TGCGCCAGCAGCCAAATTGGGACTAGCGGCTCCTACGAGCAGTACTTC.